This is a list of T cell receptor beta chains from one sample in a study of blood T cell repertoires in COVID-19. Libraries were prepared by immunoSEQ multiplex PCR; TCRdb keeps only in-frame clonotypes and omits some of them. The repertoire holds about 220,000 clones, with approximately 80% as singletons. Sequencing used peripheral blood. Source of these receptors: a man aged 45-60 years with active or convalescent COVID-19. Each CDR3 is given with its conserved first and last residue. D genes are given only for firm matches.

TRBJ1-1	TRBV7-3	NA	CASSLTGTGVAFF	TGTGCCAGCAGCTTAACGGGTACAGGAGTAGCTTTCTTT
TRBJ1-5	TRBV19	NA	CASSLTGLGNQPQHF	TGTGCCAGTAGTCTAACAGGGCTAGGCAATCAGCCCCAGCATTTT
TRBJ1-2	TRBV19	TRBD1	CASSMDRGRDYGYTF	TGTGCCAGTAGTATGGACAGGGGGCGCGACTATGGCTACACCTTC
TRBJ2-2	TRBV3-1/TRBV3-2	NA	CASSHGIAPSGELFF	TGTGCCAGCAGCCACGGGATAGCGCCGTCCGGGGAGCTGTTTTTT
TRBJ2-1	TRBV5-1	NA	CASSLPTGNSYNEQFF	TGCGCCAGCAGCCTGCCAACAGGGAACTCCTACAATGAGCAGTTCTTC
TRBJ1-5	TRBV5-1	TRBD1	CASSFDRGGQPQHF	TGCGCCAGCAGCTTCGACAGGGGCGGACAGCCCCAGCATTTT
TRBJ2-5	TRBV7-9	NA	CASSPSGTQYF	TGTGCCAGCAGTCCCTCAGGGACCCAGTACTTC
TRBJ2-2	TRBV18	TRBD1	CASSQMGQGNTGELFF	TGTGCCAGCTCACAGATGGGACAGGGGAACACCGGGGAGCTGTTTTTT
TRBJ1-4	TRBV5-1	NA	CASSRSGPPNEKLFF	TGCGCCAGCAGCCGTAGCGGGCCCCCTAATGAAAAACTGTTTTTT
TRBJ2-1	TRBV12-5	TRBD1	CASGPGTGGNEQFF	TGTGCTAGTGGCCCCGGGACAGGGGGGAATGAGCAGTTCTTC
TRBJ2-7	TRBV6-5	TRBD1	CASRTGRSSYEQYF	TGTGCCAGCAGGACAGGGCGGAGCTCCTACGAGCAGTACTTC
TRBJ2-5	TRBV7-2	TRBD1	CASSSFDRGQETQYF	TGTGCCAGCAGCTCCTTCGACAGGGGGCAAGAGACCCAGTACTTC
TRBJ1-2	TRBV6-5	TRBD1	CASSYSAGGGYGYTF	TGTGCCAGCAGTTACTCCGCAGGGGGCGGCTATGGCTACACCTTC
TRBJ2-5	TRBV4-1	NA	CASSQDLAGPGETQYF	TGCGCCAGCAGCCAAGATCTTGCGGGTCCCGGGGAGACCCAGTACTTC
TRBJ1-2	TRBV28	NA	CASSLLGGANYGYTF	TGTGCCAGCAGCCTCCTTGGGGGCGCTAACTATGGCTACACCTTC